These 21 T cell receptor beta chains were all obtained from the same sample, sequenced in a study of technical replicates of blood from several donors. Profiling relied on immunoSEQ multiplex PCR, and the TCRdb table lists in-frame clones only, not all of them. Of 14,000 or so clones in the sample, roughly 80% were seen once. Sequencing was done on a sample of PBMCs. These receptors originate from a human donor in good health.

The rearrangement joins TRBV6-5 to TRBJ2-7; D not resolved. The V gene's germline CDR1 is MNHEY and CDR2 SVGAGI. The CDR3 runs to 15 residues. The ends were cut back, 5 bases at V and 7 bases at J, with 21 bases in the middle. CDR3 amino acids: CASSRLPESLGEQYF. DNA of the CDR3: TGTGCCAGCAGTCGACTCCCCGAATCCCTCGGGGAGCAGTACTTC.

This clone came up once. The V and J genes are TRBV29-1 and TRBJ1-1, with TRBD1 matching over 11 bases. CDR3 size: 14 residues. CDR1 and CDR2 from the germline V gene are SQVTM and ANQGSEA. V shed 4 bases and J 3 bases; nucleotides not matched to a gene: 4. The CDR3 sequence: CSVGGQGADTEAFF. CDR3 DNA sequence: TGCAGCGTTGGCGGACAGGGGGCTGACACTGAAGCTTTCTTT.

The chain has TRBV4-1 and TRBJ2-5; 8 bases agree with TRBD2. CDR3 length: 13 residues. Losses at the gene ends were 10 bases for V and 4 bases for J; bases not matched to a gene: 8. CDR1 and CDR2 from the germline V gene are MGHRA and YSYEKL. CDR3 region: CATSGGRAETQYF. CDR3 bases: TGCGCCACCTCGGGGGGGCGCGCAGAGACCCAGTACTTC.

The chain carries TRBV29-1 and TRBJ1-2; no reliable D call. This CDR3 is built from 14 residues. Trimming removed 4 bases at V and 6 bases at J, with 18 bases between. Germline V gene sequence: CDR1 SQVTM, CDR2 ANQGSEA. The CDR3, as DNA: TGCAGCGTTGTTCAGAGCCCTTCCGGGAATGGCTACACCTTC. It encodes CSVVQSPSGNGYTF.

The chain combines TRBV6-5 with TRBJ2-5, with 9 nucleotides matching TRBD2. The CDR3 consists of 15 residues. The junction had 10 bases not matched to a gene; V was cut back by 4 bases and J by 7 bases. The germline V gene encodes CDR1 MNHEY and CDR2 SVGAGI. The DNA of the CDR3 is TGTGCCAGCAGTTCCCAGGGACTAGCTGTGGGGACCCAGTACTTC. Translating it yields CASSSQGLAVGTQYF.

The chain employs TRBV7-7 and TRBJ2-5, with 13 positions matching TRBD2. The germline gives CDR1 SSHAT, CDR2 FNYEAQ (reference sequence). This CDR3 has 15 amino acids. V trimming: 5 bases; J trimming: 5 bases; junction bases outside the gene matches: 5. The CDR3 DNA reads TGTGCCAGCAGCACGGGACTAGCGGGAACGGAGACCCAGTACTTC. Translation: CASSTGLAGTETQYF.

The chain recombines TRBV27 with TRBJ2-7, with no clear D. Trimming left V 2 bases short and J 2 bases short, with 10 bases between. The CDR3 covers 14 residues. Germline loops: CDR1 MNHEY, CDR2 SMNVEV (reference sequence). CDR3 sequence reads: CASSLHPETYEQYF. In DNA form, the CDR3 reads TGTGCCAGCAGTTTACACCCAGAAACCTACGAGCAGTACTTC.

This sequence joins TRBV28 and TRBJ2-5; maybe TRBD1 (5 bases). Germline V lookup: CDR1 MDHEN, CDR2 SYDVKM. The CDR3 totals 14 residues. V gave up 6 bases and J gave up 4 bases, with 15 bases separating them. CDR3 sequence: CASSLGVVGETQYF. The CDR3, as DNA: TGTGCCAGCAGCCTAGGGGTAGTAGGAGAGACCCAGTACTTC.

V usage is TRBV30 and J usage is TRBJ2-7; maybe TRBD1 (5 bases). The CDR3 spans 14 residues. Looked up from germline, CDR1 is GTSNPN and CDR2 is SVGIG (reference sequence). Trimming pared 0 bases from V and 4 bases from J, leaving 13 bases between. This CDR3 reads CAWSVNIDSYEQYF. As DNA, the CDR3 is TGTGCCTGGAGTGTTAATATAGACAGTTACGAGCAGTACTTC.

V is TRBV6-5 and J is TRBJ2-1; the D is unclear. From germline, CDR1 is MNHEY and CDR2 SVGAGI. The CDR3 has 13 residues. Trimming left V 2 bases short and J 7 bases short, with 9 bases between. CDR3 nucleotides: TGTGCCAGCAGTTACGGTGGAGCAAATGAGCAGTTCTTC. Its translation is CASSYGGANEQFF.

The chain recombines TRBV30 with TRBJ1-1; 8 bases are a match to TRBD1. Germline assignment: CDR1 GTSNPN and CDR2 SVGIG (reference sequence). V lost 3 bases and J lost 10; bases outside the gene matches: 10. CDR3 length equals 13 residues. CDR3 coding DNA: TGTGCCTGGAGCGGACAGGGAAGGGTTCGAGCTTTCTTT. The encoded protein is CAWSGQGRVRAFF. The full variable domain, its missing parts supplied by reference TRBV30 and TRBJ1-1, is SQTIHQWPATLVQPVGSPLSLECTVEGTSNPNLYWYRQAAGRGLQLLFYSVGIGQISSEVPQNLSASRPQDRQFILSSKKLLLSDSGFYLCAWSGQGRVRAFFGQGTRLTVV.

The chain combines TRBV5-1 with TRBJ2-7, with D uncertain. The ends were cut back, 0 bases at V and 2 bases at J, with 15 bases in the middle. Germline loops: CDR1 SGHRS, CDR2 YFSETQ. The CDR3 contains 16 residues. DNA of the CDR3: TGCGCCAGCAGCTTGGGATCGGGTAAACAAACCTACGAGCAGTACTTC. Encoded protein: CASSLGSGKQTYEQYF.

The genes are TRBV6-1 and TRBJ2-6; the match to TRBD1 covers 9 bases. The CDR3 length is 18 residues. Germline trimming cut 4 bases from V and 3 bases from J; bases unmatched to any gene: 10. Germline V gene sequence: CDR1 MNHNS, CDR2 SASEGT. The CDR3 here is CASSGRDRAFGGANVLTF. The DNA of the CDR3 is TGTGCCAGCAGTGGGAGGGACAGGGCCTTCGGTGGGGCCAACGTCCTGACTTTC.

The gene calls are TRBV5-8 and TRBJ1-5, with TRBD1 as a possible D gene (5 bases). The CDR3 runs 13 residues. Germline V CDR1 and CDR2: SGHTS, YDEGEE. Trimming cost V 4 bases and J 7 bases, with 12 bases left between them. The CDR3 region has the DNA TGTGCCAGCAGCCAAGGGGCGTTCCAGCCCCAGCATTTT. It codes for CASSQGAFQPQHF. Filled out from reference TRBV5-8 and TRBJ1-5, the complete variable domain reads EAGVTQSPTHLIKTRGQQATLRCSPISGHTSVYWYQQALGLGLQFLLWYDEGEERNRGNFPPRFSGRQFPNYSSELNVNALELEDSALYLCASSQGAFQPQHFGDGTRLSIL.

The table lists this clone with a count of one. The chain uses TRBV11-2 and TRBJ2-7; the D gene is possibly TRBD2 (6 bases). CDR1 is SGHAT and CDR2 is FQNNGV in the germline V gene. Trimming shortened V by 5 bases and J by 7 bases, and 12 bases separated the two germline ends. The CDR3 sequence is 12 residues long. CDR3 loop: CASSLGLWEQYF. The CDR3 bases are TGTGCCAGCAGCCTGGGACTTTGGGAGCAGTACTTC.

This clone was counted once. The chain combines TRBV6-1 with TRBJ1-1; a weak D match, TRBD1 (5 bases). Germline V gene data show CDR1 as MNHNS and CDR2 as SASEGT. With 6 bases removed from V and 0 bases from J, the gap between germline ends came to 14 bases. This CDR3 contains 15 residues. The CDR3 here is CASSLQVIMNTEAFF. In DNA, the CDR3 is TGTGCCAGCAGCTTACAGGTAATCATGAACACTGAAGCTTTCTTT.

The CDR3 bases are TGTGCCTGGAGTTCTGGTGGTAGCGGAGGATACGAGCAGTACTTC. It translates to CAWSSGGSGGYEQYF. The V and J genes are TRBV30 and TRBJ2-7; D possibly corresponds to TRBD2 (6 bases). V was pared by 2 bases and J by 4 bases, with 18 bases between. The germline gives CDR1 GTSNPN, CDR2 SVGIG (reference sequence). The CDR3 has 15 amino acids. The full variable domain, rest sourced from reference TRBV30 and TRBJ2-7, is SQTIHQWPATLVQPVGSPLSLECTVEGTSNPNLYWYRQAAGRGLQLLFYSVGIGQISSEVPQNLSASRPQDRQFILSSKKLLLSDSGFYLCAWSSGGSGGYEQYFGPGTRLTVT.

This sequence joins TRBV6-5 and TRBJ1-2, with TRBD1 identical over 9 bases. With V trimmed by 6 bases and J by 8 bases, 13 bases remained unmatched. CDR3 length equals 15 residues. In germline, CDR1 is MNHEY, CDR2 SVGAGI. The CDR3 is CASRPRRTGDGGYTF. Here the CDR3 DNA reads TGTGCCAGCAGACCCCGCCGGACAGGGGATGGCGGCTACACCTTC.

The chain carries TRBV6-4 and TRBJ2-2; 11 bases agree with TRBD2. The CDR3 sequence is 15 residues long. Trimming at V came to 2 bases and at J to 4 bases, leaving 0 bases not matched to a gene. The germline CDR1 and CDR2 sequences are MRHNA and SNTAGT. The DNA for the CDR3 is TGTGCCAGCAGTGACACTAGCGGGAGCACCGGGGAGCTGTTTTTT. Residues: CASSDTSGSTGELFF.

The gene calls are TRBV5-6 and TRBJ2-3; 13 nucleotides line up with TRBD2. Germline V gene lookup returns CDR1 SGHDT and CDR2 YYEEEE. Trimming at V came to 4 bases and at J to 2 bases, leaving 7 bases not matched to a gene. This CDR3 contains 17 residues. In DNA form, the CDR3 reads TGTGCCAGCAGCACGCCGGGACTAGCGGGACACACAGATACGCAGTATTTT. This translates into CASSTPGLAGHTDTQYF.

The rearrangement joins TRBV9 to TRBJ1-1; D is ambiguous. Germline V gene sequence: CDR1 SGDLS, CDR2 YYNGEE. The CDR3 has 13 amino acids. V lost 4 bases to trimming and J lost 9 bases, with 16 bases between them. Written as DNA, the CDR3 is TGTGCCAGCAGCTCTAACGACGGGGTTAAAGCTTTCTTT. This encodes CASSSNDGVKAFF.